The source of this TCR beta chain is a study of technical replicates of blood from a handful of donors. CDR3 length: 18 amino acids. Germline V CDR1 and CDR2: SGHDT, YYEEEE. V lost 0 bases, J lost 2 bases, and 8 bases stayed unmatched. Assay: immunoSEQ multiplex PCR; the TCRdb copy retains only in-frame clones and omits some. The table records 40,000 to 65,000 clones, 85% to 90% of them present only once. This sequence was found in a human donor in good health. Some clones in this sample may be carry-over from other donors' samples. Sample: PBMCs. The gene calls are TRBV5-6 and TRBJ2-2; 9 nucleotides align to TRBD2. The CDR3 DNA follows: TGTGCCAGCAGCTTGGTAGCGGGGGCCTTCATTAACACCGGGGAGCTGTTTTTT. Encoded protein: CASSLVAGAFINTGELFF.